The next 11 T cell receptor beta chains were all read from a single sample in a study of blood T cells in healthy people across ages. A second PCR of 7 to 11 cycles used a sample-barcoded 5' primer and a J-beta primer mix. In TCRdb, the 5' RACE reads were re-called with MiXCR into one record per CDR3 protein. The repertoire holds 780,000 or so distinct CDR3 sequences, with approximately 60% as singletons. The material sequenced was blood. These receptors were taken from a man aged 40-49 years in good health.

This clonotype appeared a single time. One junction end does not reproduce the germline sequence, and a read error may be involved. The chain links TRBV28 to TRBJ2-7, with TRBD1 as a possible D gene (6 bases). The length of the CDR3 is 15 residues. CDR1 and CDR2 (germline): MDHEN, SYDVKM. The CDR3 here is CASRSLGRGTYGQYF. As DNA, the CDR3 is TGTGCCAGCAGATCTTTGGGCAGGGGAACCTACGGGCAGTACTTC.

The CDR3 region has the DNA TGCAGCGTTGAAGATCAGCGACGGAGCACCGGGGAGCTGTTTTTT. Its protein is CSVEDQRRSTGELFF. V and J are TRBV29-1 and TRBJ2-2; no clear D gene. CDR3 length equals 15 residues. CDR1 and CDR2 (germline): SQVTM, ANQGSEA. V lost 0 bases, J lost 4 bases, and 12 bases lay in between.

This clonotype was seen only a few times. V usage is TRBV7-3 and J usage is TRBJ2-4, with a tentative D call TRBD1 (6 bases). Germline V CDR1 and CDR2: SGHTA, FQGTGA. Trimming cost V 4 bases and J 4 bases, with 8 bases left between them. This CDR3 contains 13 residues. Here the CDR3 DNA reads TGTGCCAGCAGCTCCACAGGGAAAAACATTCAGTACTTC. Protein product: CASSSTGKNIQYF.

This clonotype was recorded only once. The V call is TRBV7-4, the J call TRBJ2-6; 9 bases align to TRBD2. The CDR3 covers 17 residues. Germline assignment: CDR1 SGHVT and CDR2 SQSDAQ. Losses at the gene ends were 3 bases for V and 3 bases for J; bases not matched to a gene: 6. CDR3 in amino acids: CASSLGLAFSGANVLTF. DNA for the CDR3: TGTGCCAGCAGCTTGGGACTAGCTTTTAGTGGGGCCAACGTCCTGACTTTC.

A few counts support this clonotype. This sequence joins TRBV6-2 or TRBV6-3 and TRBJ1-5; D is perhaps TRBD1 (6 bases). With 6 bases removed from V and 6 bases from J, the gap between germline ends came to 9 bases. The CDR3 consists of 12 residues. Germline CDR1 is MNHEY and CDR2 is SVGEGT. The CDR3: CASSRQAQPQHF. The CDR3 DNA reads TGTGCCAGCAGCCGACAGGCTCAGCCCCAGCATTTT.

This clonotype appeared a few times. The V call is TRBV29-1, the J call TRBJ1-1; the D is unclear. This CDR3 comprises 14 residues. Germline CDR1 reads SQVTM; CDR2 reads ANQGSEA. Trimming took off 1 base at V and 6 bases at J, with 15 bases between the two ends. The CDR3 loop is CSVEGAKVAAEAFF. In DNA form, the CDR3 reads TGCAGCGTTGAAGGGGCTAAAGTGGCAGCTGAAGCTTTCTTT.

V and J are TRBV4-2 and TRBJ2-7, with a tentative D call TRBD2 (5 bases). The better agreement between TRBJ2-4 and the DNA end casts doubt on the J call. Germline assignment: CDR1 LGHNA and CDR2 YNFKEQ. This CDR3 has 15 amino acids. The CDR3 region has the DNA TGTGCCAGCAGCCAAGTATCCGGGGTTGGAAACATTCAGTACTTC. It encodes CASSQVSGVGNIQYF.

This clonotype was found a few times. The chain couples TRBV12-3 or TRBV12-4 to TRBJ1-2; D gene ambiguous. This CDR3 is built from 15 residues. The V and J ends lost 3 bases and 0 bases respectively, with 11 bases between them. Here the CDR3 DNA reads TGTGCCAGCAGTTTCCATAATCAGCCTAACTATGGCTACACCTTC. Its translation: CASSFHNQPNYGYTF.

The genes are TRBV7-2 and TRBJ1-4; 10 bases align to TRBD1. The CDR3 has 17 amino acids. The V segment lost 4 bases and the J segment 5 bases; nucleotides outside the gene matches: 10. CDR1 is SGHTA, CDR2 FQGNSA, per germline. The CDR3 reads CASSSNPGQGSNEKLFF. In DNA, the CDR3 is TGTGCCAGCAGCTCCAATCCGGGACAGGGGTCCAATGAAAAACTGTTTTTT.

This clonotype has more than one count but fewer than ten. The CDR3 loop is CASSLSLAGETQYF. The CDR3 DNA reads TGTGCCAGCAGCTTAAGTCTAGCGGGGGAGACCCAGTACTTC. The chain couples TRBV7-2 to TRBJ2-5, with 9 bases fitting TRBD2. Unmatched junction bases numbered 3, after V lost 2 bases and J lost 5 bases. The CDR3 length is 14 residues. CDR1 is SGHTA and CDR2 is FQGNSA in the germline V gene.

This chain joins TRBV20-1 and TRBJ2-5; 14 nucleotides line up with TRBD2. V was pared by 3 bases and J by 11 bases, with 11 bases of the junction left unmatched. Germline CDR1 DFQATT, CDR2 SNEGSKA (reference sequence). There are 15 residues in the CDR3. CDR3 coding DNA: TGCAGTGCTAGGAGGGGACTAGCGGGAGTGAGGGAGCAGTACTTC. Residues: CSARRGLAGVREQYF.